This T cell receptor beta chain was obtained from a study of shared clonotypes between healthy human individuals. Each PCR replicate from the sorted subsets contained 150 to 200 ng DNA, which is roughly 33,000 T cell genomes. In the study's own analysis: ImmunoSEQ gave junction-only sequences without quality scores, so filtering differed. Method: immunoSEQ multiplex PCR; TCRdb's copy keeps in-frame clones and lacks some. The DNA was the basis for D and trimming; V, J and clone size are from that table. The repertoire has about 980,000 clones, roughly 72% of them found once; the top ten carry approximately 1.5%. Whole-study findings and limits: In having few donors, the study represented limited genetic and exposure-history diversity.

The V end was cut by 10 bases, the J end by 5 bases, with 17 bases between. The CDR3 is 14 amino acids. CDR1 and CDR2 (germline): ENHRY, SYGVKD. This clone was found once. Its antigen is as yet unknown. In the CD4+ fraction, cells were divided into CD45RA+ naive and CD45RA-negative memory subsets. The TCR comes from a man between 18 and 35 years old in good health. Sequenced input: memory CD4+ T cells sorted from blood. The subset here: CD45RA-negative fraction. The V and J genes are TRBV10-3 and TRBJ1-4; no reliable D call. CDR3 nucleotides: TGTGCCACCCGCAGCCGGCAGGAAAATGAAAAACTGTTTTTT. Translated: CATRSRQENEKLFF.